This T cell receptor (beta chain) is from a study of blood T cell repertoires in COVID-19. Germline V CDR1 and CDR2: GTSNPN, SVGIG (reference sequence). V was shortened by 8 bases and J by 0 bases, with 14 bases between the two germline ends. This CDR3 spans 13 amino acids. Participants had their cohort set by participant-reported clinical history. Using immunoSEQ multiplex PCR, the repertoire was profiled, and TCRdb retains in-frame clones only, with some absent. The table includes 250,000 or so clones, 65% to 90% detected once. The chain combines TRBV30 with TRBJ2-7, with D maybe TRBD2 (6 bases). Sequencing used PBMCs or T cells enriched from blood (not recorded which). The TCR originated in a man in his forties who had recovered from COVID-19. The CDR3 is CARDSGSSYEQYF. The CDR3 bases are TGTGCCCGTGATTCCGGGAGCTCCTACGAGCAGTACTTC.